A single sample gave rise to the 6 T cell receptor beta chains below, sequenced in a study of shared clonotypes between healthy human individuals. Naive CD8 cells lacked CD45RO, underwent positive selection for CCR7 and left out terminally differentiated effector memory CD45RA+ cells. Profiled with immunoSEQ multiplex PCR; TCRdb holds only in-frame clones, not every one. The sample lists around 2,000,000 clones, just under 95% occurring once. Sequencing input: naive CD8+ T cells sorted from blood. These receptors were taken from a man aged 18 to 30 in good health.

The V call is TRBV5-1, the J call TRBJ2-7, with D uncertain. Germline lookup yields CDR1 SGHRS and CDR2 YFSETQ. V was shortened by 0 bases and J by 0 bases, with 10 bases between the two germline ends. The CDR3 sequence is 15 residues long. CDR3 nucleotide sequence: TGCGCCAGCAGCTTGGACAGCTTATACTCCTACGAGCAGTACTTC. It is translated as CASSLDSLYSYEQYF.

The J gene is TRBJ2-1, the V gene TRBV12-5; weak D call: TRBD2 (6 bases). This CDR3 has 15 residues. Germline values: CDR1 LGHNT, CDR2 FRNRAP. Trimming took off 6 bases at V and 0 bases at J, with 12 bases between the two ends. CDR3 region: CASGQVGGSYNEQFF. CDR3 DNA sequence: TGTGCTAGTGGCCAAGTGGGGGGCTCCTACAATGAGCAGTTCTTC.

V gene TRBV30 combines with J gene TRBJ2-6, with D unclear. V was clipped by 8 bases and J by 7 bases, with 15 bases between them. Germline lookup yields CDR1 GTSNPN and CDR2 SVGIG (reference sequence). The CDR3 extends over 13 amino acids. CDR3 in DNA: TGTGCCGAAGATCAACCAGGTGCCAACGTCCTGACTTTC. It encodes CAEDQPGANVLTF.

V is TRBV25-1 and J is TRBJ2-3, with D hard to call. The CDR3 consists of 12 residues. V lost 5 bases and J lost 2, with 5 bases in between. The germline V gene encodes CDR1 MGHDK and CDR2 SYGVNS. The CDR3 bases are TGTGCCAGCAGTTCCTTCACAGATACGCAGTATTTT. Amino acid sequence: CASSSFTDTQYF.

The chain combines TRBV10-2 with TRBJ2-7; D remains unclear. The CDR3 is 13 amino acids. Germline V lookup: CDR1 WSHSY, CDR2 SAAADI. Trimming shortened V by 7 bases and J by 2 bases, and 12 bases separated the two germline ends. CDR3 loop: CASTFGGTYEQYF. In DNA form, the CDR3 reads TGCGCCAGCACGTTCGGCGGTACCTACGAGCAGTACTTC.

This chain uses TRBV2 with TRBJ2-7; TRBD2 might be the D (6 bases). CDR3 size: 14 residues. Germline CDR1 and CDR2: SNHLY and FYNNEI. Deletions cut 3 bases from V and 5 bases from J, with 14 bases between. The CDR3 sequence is CASSDAGSIHEQYF. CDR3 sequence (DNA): TGTGCCAGCAGTGATGCGGGGTCGATCCACGAGCAGTACTTC.